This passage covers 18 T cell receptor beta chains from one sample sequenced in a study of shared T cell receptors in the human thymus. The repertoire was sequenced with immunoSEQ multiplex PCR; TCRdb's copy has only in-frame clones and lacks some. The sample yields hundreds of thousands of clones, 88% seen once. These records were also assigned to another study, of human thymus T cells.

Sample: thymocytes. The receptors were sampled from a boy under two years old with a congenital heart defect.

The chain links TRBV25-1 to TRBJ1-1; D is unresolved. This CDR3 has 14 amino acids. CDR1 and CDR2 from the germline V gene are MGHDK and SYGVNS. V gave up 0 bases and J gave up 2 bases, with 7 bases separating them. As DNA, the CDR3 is TGTGCCAGCAGTGAATACCAGGAAAACACTGAAGCTTTCTTT. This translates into CASSEYQENTEAFF.

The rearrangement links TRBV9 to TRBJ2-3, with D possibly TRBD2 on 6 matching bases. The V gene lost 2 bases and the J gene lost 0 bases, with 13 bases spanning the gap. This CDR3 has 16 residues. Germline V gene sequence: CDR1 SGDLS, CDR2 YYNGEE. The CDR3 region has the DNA TGTGCCAGCAGCGTCTTTAGCGGTACTAGCACAGATACGCAGTATTTT. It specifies CASSVFSGTSTDTQYF.

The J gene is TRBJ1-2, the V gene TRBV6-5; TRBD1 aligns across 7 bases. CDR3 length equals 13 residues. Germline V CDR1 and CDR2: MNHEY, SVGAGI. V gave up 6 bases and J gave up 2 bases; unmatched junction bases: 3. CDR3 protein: CASSTTGNYGYTF. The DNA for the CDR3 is TGTGCCAGCAGCACGACAGGGAACTATGGCTACACCTTC.

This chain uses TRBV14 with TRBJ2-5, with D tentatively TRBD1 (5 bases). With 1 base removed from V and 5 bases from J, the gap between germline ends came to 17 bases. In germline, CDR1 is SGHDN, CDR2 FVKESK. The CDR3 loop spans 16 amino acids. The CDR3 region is CASSQATTGGGETQYF. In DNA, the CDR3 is TGTGCCAGCAGCCAAGCGACAACAGGTGGTGGGGAGACCCAGTACTTC.

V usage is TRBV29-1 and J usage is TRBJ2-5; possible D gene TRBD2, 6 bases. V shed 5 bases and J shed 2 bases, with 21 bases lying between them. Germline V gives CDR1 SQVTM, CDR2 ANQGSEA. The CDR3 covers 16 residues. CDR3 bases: TGCAGCGTTTACCCTCCAGGACCCCGGGGGCAAGAGACCCAGTACTTC. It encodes CSVYPPGPRGQETQYF.

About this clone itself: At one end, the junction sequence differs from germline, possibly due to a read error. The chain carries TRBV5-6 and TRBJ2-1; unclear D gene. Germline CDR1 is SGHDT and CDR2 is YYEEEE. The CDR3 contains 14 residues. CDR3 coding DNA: TGTGCCAGCAGATTGGACGGAGCCTACAATGAGCAGTTCTTC. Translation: CASRLDGAYNEQFF.

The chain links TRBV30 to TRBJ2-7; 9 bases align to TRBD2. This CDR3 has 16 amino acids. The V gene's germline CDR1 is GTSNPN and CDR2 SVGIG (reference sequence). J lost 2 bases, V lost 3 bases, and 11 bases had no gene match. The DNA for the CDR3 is TGTGCCTGGAGCCTACTCCCGACTAGCGGAACCTACGAGCAGTACTTC. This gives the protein CAWSLLPTSGTYEQYF.

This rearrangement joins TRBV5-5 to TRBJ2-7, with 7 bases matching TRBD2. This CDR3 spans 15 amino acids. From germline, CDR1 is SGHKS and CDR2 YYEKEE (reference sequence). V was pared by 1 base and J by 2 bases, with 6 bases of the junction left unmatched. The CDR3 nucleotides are TGTGCCAGCAGCTTGCAGGGAGGGTCCACCTACGAGCAGTACTTC. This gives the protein CASSLQGGSTYEQYF. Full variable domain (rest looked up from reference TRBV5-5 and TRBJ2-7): DAGVTQSPTHLIKTRGQQVTLRCSPISGHKSVSWYQQVLGQGPQFIFQYYEKEERGRGNFPDRFSARQFPNYSSELNVNALLLGDSALYLCASSLQGGSTYEQYFGPGTRLTVT.

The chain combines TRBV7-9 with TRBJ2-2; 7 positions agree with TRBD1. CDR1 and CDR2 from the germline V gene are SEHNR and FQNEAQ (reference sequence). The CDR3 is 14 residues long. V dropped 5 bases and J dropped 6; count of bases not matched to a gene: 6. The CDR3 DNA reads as TGTGCCAGCAGCCGGGGACAGATTCCCGGGGAGCTGTTTTTT. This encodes CASSRGQIPGELFF.

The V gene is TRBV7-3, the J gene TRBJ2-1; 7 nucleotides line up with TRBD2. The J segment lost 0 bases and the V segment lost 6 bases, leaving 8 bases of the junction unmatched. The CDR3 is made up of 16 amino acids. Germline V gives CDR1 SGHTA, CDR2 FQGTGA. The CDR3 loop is CASSLSGPSSYNEQFF. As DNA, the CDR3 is TGTGCCAGCAGTCTTAGCGGGCCTAGCTCCTACAATGAGCAGTTCTTC.

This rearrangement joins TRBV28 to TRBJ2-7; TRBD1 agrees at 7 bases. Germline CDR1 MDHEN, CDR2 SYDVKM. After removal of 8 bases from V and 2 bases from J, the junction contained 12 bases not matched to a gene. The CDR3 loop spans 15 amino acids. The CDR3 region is CASLGPRQGPYEQYF. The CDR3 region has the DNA TGTGCCAGCCTTGGGCCACGACAGGGTCCCTACGAGCAGTACTTC.

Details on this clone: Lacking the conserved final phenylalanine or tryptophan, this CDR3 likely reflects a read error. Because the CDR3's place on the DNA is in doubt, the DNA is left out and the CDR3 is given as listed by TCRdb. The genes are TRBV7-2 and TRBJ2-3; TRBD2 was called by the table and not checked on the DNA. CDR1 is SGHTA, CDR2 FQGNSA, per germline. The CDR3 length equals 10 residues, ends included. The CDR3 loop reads CASSRGVRSH.

CDR3 DNA sequence: TGTGCCTGGAGTGTCCAGGGGCCAAGGGAAAAACTGTTTTTT. Its protein product is CAWSVQGPREKLFF. The V call is TRBV30, the J call TRBJ1-4, with D perhaps matching TRBD1 (6 bases). There are 14 residues in the CDR3. Trimming shortened V by 0 bases and J by 8 bases, and 13 bases separated the two germline ends. Germline CDR1 is GTSNPN and CDR2 is SVGIG (reference sequence).

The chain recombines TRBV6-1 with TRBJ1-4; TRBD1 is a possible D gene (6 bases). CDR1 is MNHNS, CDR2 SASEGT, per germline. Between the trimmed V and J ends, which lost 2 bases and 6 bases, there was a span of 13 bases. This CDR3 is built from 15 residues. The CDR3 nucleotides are TGTGCCAGCAGTGAAAAGGGAGCAGGGGATGAAAAACTGTTTTTT. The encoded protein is CASSEKGAGDEKLFF.

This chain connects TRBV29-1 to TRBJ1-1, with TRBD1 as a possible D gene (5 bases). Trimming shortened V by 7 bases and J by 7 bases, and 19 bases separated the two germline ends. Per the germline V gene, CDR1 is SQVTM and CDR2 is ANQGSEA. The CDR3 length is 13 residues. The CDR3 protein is CSATTGVRGEAFF. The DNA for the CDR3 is TGCAGCGCTACAACGGGGGTTCGCGGTGAAGCTTTCTTT.

CDR3 residues: CASRSGRMGLAAHYEQYF. The CDR3 DNA reads TGTGCCAGCCGATCGGGACGTATGGGACTAGCGGCCCACTACGAGCAGTACTTC. V gene TRBV28 combines with J gene TRBJ2-7, with 11 bases matching TRBD2. This CDR3 comprises 18 residues. Trimming took 8 bases from V and 3 from J; bases not matched to a gene: 18. Germline CDR1 reads MDHEN; CDR2 reads SYDVKM.

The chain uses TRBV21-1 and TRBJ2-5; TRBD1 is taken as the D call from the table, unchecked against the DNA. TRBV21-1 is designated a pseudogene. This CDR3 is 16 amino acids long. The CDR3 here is CARTCRADRGQETQYF. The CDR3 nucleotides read TGTGCCAGGACCTGTCGGGCTGACAGGGGCCAAGAGACCCAGTACTTC.

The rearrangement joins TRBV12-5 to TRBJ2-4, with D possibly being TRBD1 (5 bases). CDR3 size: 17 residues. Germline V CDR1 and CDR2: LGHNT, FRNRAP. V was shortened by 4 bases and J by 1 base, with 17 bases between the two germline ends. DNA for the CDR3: TGTGCTAGTGGTTCCCATCACCAGGGTGTTGCCAAAAACATTCAGTACTTC. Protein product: CASGSHHQGVAKNIQYF.